Below, one TCR beta chain is given with its context. The data derive from a study of cytomegalovirus exposure and HLA in healthy donors. The CDR3 is 14 residues long. V shed 4 bases and J 3 bases; nucleotides not matched to a gene: 4. Germline V gene data show CDR1 as SNHLY and CDR2 as FYNNEI. Both 60 Vbeta primers and 13 Jbeta primers went into the PCR. Some clones are missing from TCRdb's copy, which holds only in-frame ones; the method was immunoSEQ multiplex PCR. The sample contains approximately 180,000 clones, approximately 70% of which appear only once. This chain uses TRBV2 with TRBJ1-2, with 8 positions matching TRBD1. The source of this sequence is a woman aged 25 to 39 in good health and CMV-seronegative. The sample taken for sequencing was PBMCs. CDR3 in amino acids: CASSGRGQDYGYTF. The CDR3 DNA sequence: TGTGCCAGCAGTGGCAGGGGGCAGGACTATGGCTACACCTTC.